The 30 T cell receptor beta chains reported below all come from one sample, sequenced in a study of blood T cell repertoires in COVID-19. The data were produced by immunoSEQ multiplex PCR, yet TCRdb's version contains in-frame clones alone and is incomplete. The sample has approximately 57,000 clones, around nine tenths seen once. The sequencing sample was made of peripheral blood. The receptors derive from a man aged 45-65 years with acute or convalescent COVID-19.

The chain has TRBV30 and TRBJ2-2; D is possibly TRBD1 (5 bases). The CDR3 runs to 13 residues. Germline values: CDR1 GTSNPN, CDR2 SVGIG (reference sequence). Trimming removed 5 bases from V and 0 bases from J, with 7 bases in between. CDR3 sequence: CAWDSSNTGELFF. The CDR3 DNA sequence: TGTGCCTGGGACAGCTCGAACACCGGGGAGCTGTTTTTT.

The chain employs TRBV15 and TRBJ1-2; TRBD1 matches 10 bases. There are 15 residues in the CDR3. V lost 0 bases to trimming and J lost 6 bases; unmatched junction nucleotides: 4. Germline lookup yields CDR1 LNHNV and CDR2 YYDKDF (reference sequence). The CDR3 is CATSRDLTGGNGYTF. For the CDR3, the DNA is TGTGCCACCAGCAGAGATTTGACAGGGGGCAATGGCTACACCTTC.

This clone was counted once. The chain couples TRBV9 to TRBJ1-2; 10 positions match TRBD1. The CDR3 has 16 amino acids. From germline, CDR1 is SGDLS and CDR2 YYNGEE. V shed 4 bases and J 2 bases; nucleotides not matched to a gene: 8. For the CDR3, the DNA is TGTGCCAGCAGCCATCCTAGGACAGGGGGGAACTATGGCTACACCTTC. This gives the protein CASSHPRTGGNYGYTF.

The rearrangement links TRBV2 to TRBJ1-6; D might be TRBD1 (6 bases). This CDR3 has 15 residues. Trimming left V 4 bases short and J 8 bases short, with 15 bases between. From germline, CDR1 is SNHLY and CDR2 FYNNEI. The CDR3: CASSVTGLGDSPLHF. The CDR3 DNA reads as TGTGCCAGCAGTGTAACAGGGTTGGGCGATTCACCCCTCCACTTT.

The chain has TRBV19 and TRBJ1-4; D not resolved. V lost 5 bases to trimming and J lost 1 base, with 11 bases between them. Germline values: CDR1 LNHDA, CDR2 SQIVND (reference sequence). The CDR3 runs to 15 residues. In DNA form, the CDR3 reads TGTGCCAGTAGTCCCACCGGGGTAACTAATGAAAAACTGTTTTTT. Translated, it gives CASSPTGVTNEKLFF.

The CDR3 DNA reads TGTGCCAGTAGTATAATCCCGCTAGACAGGGGTACTGAAGCTTTCTTT. It yields the protein CASSIIPLDRGTEAFF. This chain links TRBV19 with TRBJ1-1; TRBD1 agrees at 8 bases. Germline-derived CDR1 and CDR2 are LNHDA and SQIVND (reference sequence). Unmatched junction bases numbered 10, after V lost 2 bases and J lost 5 bases. The CDR3 runs 16 residues.

The CDR3 bases are TGCGCCAGCAGCCAACAGGCGAACTTGAACACTGAAGCTTTCTTT. Protein sequence: CASSQQANLNTEAFF. The chain joins TRBV4-1 to TRBJ1-1; D unresolved. V was shortened by 2 bases and J by 0 bases, with 10 bases between the two germline ends. There are 15 residues in the CDR3. Germline V lookup: CDR1 MGHRA, CDR2 YSYEKL.

The chain is built from TRBV6-5 and TRBJ1-5; 7 positions match TRBD1. J lost 2 bases, V lost 5 bases, and 6 bases had no gene match. The germline CDR1 and CDR2 sequences are MNHEY and SVGAGI. The CDR3 has 15 amino acids. The CDR3 bases are TGTGCCAGCAGTCCCCGTGGACAGGGCAATCAGCCCCAGCATTTT. It encodes CASSPRGQGNQPQHF.

This rearrangement joins TRBV3-1 (or the pseudogene TRBV3-2) to TRBJ2-5; unclear D gene. The germline gives CDR1 LGHDT, CDR2 YNNKEL (reference sequence). This CDR3 spans 16 amino acids. V was cut by 0 bases and J by 0 bases, with 11 bases left in between. The CDR3 bases are TGTGCCAGCAGCCAAGAGTCTATCGGGTACCAAGAGACCCAGTACTTC. Protein product: CASSQESIGYQETQYF.

The chain couples TRBV27 to TRBJ2-1; maybe TRBD2 (6 bases). Trimming took 3 bases from V and 7 from J, leaving 16 bases between them. The CDR3 contains 15 residues. Germline V gene data show CDR1 as MNHEY and CDR2 as SMNVEV (reference sequence). The CDR3 reads CASSLRVSGWNEQFF. The CDR3 nucleotides read TGTGCCAGCAGTTTGAGAGTTAGCGGCTGGAATGAGCAGTTCTTC.

The chain recombines TRBV6-2 or TRBV6-3 with TRBJ1-3; D is uncertain. The CDR3 covers 16 residues. The germline gives CDR1 MNHEY, CDR2 SVGEGT. Trimming left V 6 bases short and J 0 bases short, with 15 bases between. The CDR3 is CASSPGQASSGNTIYF. In nucleotides, the CDR3 is TGTGCCAGCAGCCCTGGGCAGGCATCCTCTGGAAACACCATATATTTT.

V gene TRBV4-1 combines with J gene TRBJ2-7; TRBD1 matches 7 bases. Germline values: CDR1 MGHRA, CDR2 YSYEKL. The CDR3 has 15 amino acids. J lost 4 bases, V lost 1 base, and 7 bases had no gene match. CDR3 residues: CASSQVSGQTYEQYF. The CDR3 DNA follows: TGCGCCAGCAGCCAAGTTTCGGGACAGACATACGAGCAGTACTTC.

This rearrangement joins TRBV7-8 to TRBJ2-7; D is perhaps TRBD2 (6 bases). The CDR3 is 11 residues long. V lost 4 bases, J lost 11 bases, and 12 bases lay in between. Per germline, CDR1 SGHVS and CDR2 FQNEAQ. CDR3 DNA sequence: TGTGCCAGCAGCTCGGGACTGCTGGAGTACTTC. Protein product: CASSSGLLEYF. The variable domain in full, completed from reference TRBV7-8 and TRBJ2-7, reads GAGVSQSPRYKVAKRGQDVALRCDPISGHVSLFWYQQALGQGPEFLTYFQNEAQLDKSGLPSDRFFAERPEGSVSTLKIQRTQQEDSAVYLCASSSGLLEYFGPGTRLTVT.

The CDR3 region is CASSHLDGGNPETQYF. The CDR3 bases are TGTGCCAGCAGCCACCTAGACGGGGGGAACCCCGAGACCCAGTACTTC. The V gene is TRBV4-2, the J gene TRBJ2-5, with 7 bases fitting TRBD2. From germline, CDR1 is LGHNA and CDR2 YNFKEQ. V was pared by 3 bases and J by 5 bases, with 12 bases of the junction left unmatched. There are 16 residues in the CDR3.

This clone appeared a single time. The chain couples TRBV10-3 to TRBJ2-7; TRBD1 might be the D (6 bases). V lost 6 bases and J lost 2, with 17 bases in between. This CDR3 is built from 15 residues. CDR1 and CDR2 (germline): ENHRY, SYGVKD. The CDR3 bases are TGTGCCATCAGCCCCGACTGGGACAACACCTACGAGCAGTACTTC. It yields the protein CAISPDWDNTYEQYF.

The chain joins TRBV21-1 to TRBJ2-7; the table's D call of TRBD1 was not tested on the DNA. TRBV21-1 is assigned pseudogene status. CDR3 length: 15 amino acids. CDR3 DNA sequence: TGTGCCAGCAGCAAAGGTCGACAGGGCCGTGCCGAGCAGTACTTC. Amino acid sequence: CASSKGRQGRAEQYF.

J is TRBJ1-1 and V is TRBV28; 8 bases line up with TRBD1. CDR1 MDHEN and CDR2 SYDVKM come from the germline V gene. The V gene end was trimmed by 7 bases and the J gene end by 7 bases; junction bases not matched to a gene: 8. CDR3 length equals 13 residues. The CDR3 is CASISGGAVEAFF. Here the CDR3 DNA reads TGTGCCAGCATCTCAGGGGGCGCCGTTGAAGCTTTCTTT.

This clone was observed a few times. V gene TRBV27 combines with J gene TRBJ2-6, with a possible D match to TRBD1 (6 bases). The V end was cut by 1 base, the J end by 3 bases, with 10 bases between. Germline loops: CDR1 MNHEY, CDR2 SMNVEV (reference sequence). The CDR3 has 16 residues. The DNA for the CDR3 is TGTGCCAGCAGTTTATATGGGGGCAGTGGGGCCAACGTCCTGACTTTC. Its protein product is CASSLYGGSGANVLTF.

The rearrangement links TRBV5-6 to TRBJ1-2, with 10 bases aligning to TRBD1. Germline lookup yields CDR1 SGHDT and CDR2 YYEEEE. The CDR3 consists of 16 residues. Losses at the gene ends were 5 bases for V and 4 bases for J; bases not matched to a gene: 11. The CDR3 nucleotides are TGTGCCAGCAGACTGGGATGGGACAGGGGCCCCTATGGCTACACCTTC. This gives the protein CASRLGWDRGPYGYTF.

The chain is built from TRBV18 and TRBJ2-5, with D unresolved. Germline lookup yields CDR1 KGHSH and CDR2 LQKENI. CDR3 size: 14 residues. Between the trimmed V and J ends, which lost 3 bases and 1 base, there was a span of 9 bases. This chain's CDR3 is CASSPDQAQETQYF. The CDR3 DNA follows: TGTGCCAGCTCACCGGATCAGGCCCAAGAGACCCAGTACTTC.

The gene calls are TRBV5-4 and TRBJ1-4; 9 positions agree with TRBD1. This CDR3 contains 15 residues. Trimming removed 4 bases from V and 7 bases from J; junction bases left unmatched: 8. Germline assignment: CDR1 SGHNT and CDR2 YYREEE (reference sequence). The CDR3, as DNA: TGTGCCAGCAGCCACACAGGGGGCGCAACTGAAAAACTGTTTTTT. As protein: CASSHTGGATEKLFF.

V is TRBV5-1 and J is TRBJ1-2; possible D gene TRBD1, 6 bases. This CDR3 region has 17 residues. V lost 0 bases and J 4 bases, leaving 19 bases between the germline ends. Germline CDR1 and CDR2: SGHRS and YFSETQ. Written as DNA, the CDR3 is TGCGCCAGCAGCTTGGCCCCCATACAGGGAATAGGCTATGGCTACACCTTC. This gives the protein CASSLAPIQGIGYGYTF.

This chain uses TRBV9 with TRBJ1-3; TRBD1 matches at 7 bases. The junction had 7 bases not matched to a gene; V was cut back by 2 bases and J by 2 bases. Germline V gene lookup returns CDR1 SGDLS and CDR2 YYNGEE. This CDR3 has 16 amino acids. CDR3 sequence (DNA): TGTGCCAGCAGCGTCAGGCGACAGGGCACTGGAAACACCATATATTTT. Protein: CASSVRRQGTGNTIYF. The whole variable domain, filled in from reference TRBV9 and TRBJ1-3, reads DSGVTQTPKHLITATGQRVTLRCSPRSGDLSVYWYQQSLDQGLQFLIQYYNGEERAKGNILERFSAQQFPDLHSELNLSSLELGDSALYFCASSVRRQGTGNTIYFGEGSWLTVV.

V usage is TRBV9 and J usage is TRBJ2-1; tentative D call: TRBD2 (5 bases). V lost 3 bases and J 8 bases, leaving 9 bases between the germline ends. CDR1 SGDLS and CDR2 YYNGEE come from the germline V gene. This CDR3 has 12 amino acids. Here the CDR3 reads CASSGGFHEQFF. The CDR3 DNA reads as TGTGCCAGCAGCGGAGGGTTCCATGAGCAGTTCTTC.

The chain employs TRBV6-5 and TRBJ1-2, with TRBD1 as a possible D gene (6 bases). The V end lost 8 bases, the J end lost 2 bases, and 12 bases lay between the germline ends. This CDR3 spans 13 amino acids. Germline values: CDR1 MNHEY, CDR2 SVGAGI. This chain's CDR3 is CASGRDRNYGYTF. The CDR3 coding sequence is TGTGCCAGCGGGCGAGACAGGAACTATGGCTACACCTTC.

CDR3 sequence: CSVKTAFSEKLFF. In DNA form, the CDR3 reads TGCAGCGTCAAGACAGCGTTTAGTGAAAAACTGTTTTTT. The V and J genes are TRBV29-1 and TRBJ1-4, with D possibly TRBD1 on 5 matching bases. The length of the CDR3 is 13 residues. The V and J ends lost 6 bases and 7 bases respectively, with 15 bases between them. CDR1 is SQVTM, CDR2 ANQGSEA, per germline.

The rearrangement links TRBV30 to TRBJ1-2; no reliable D call. The V gene lost 2 bases and the J gene lost 0 bases, with 7 bases spanning the gap. This CDR3 has 13 residues. Germline lookup yields CDR1 GTSNPN and CDR2 SVGIG (reference sequence). Here the CDR3 reads CAWSNQTNYGYTF. CDR3 in DNA: TGTGCCTGGAGTAACCAGACTAACTATGGCTACACCTTC.

This clone has only one observation. The chain is built from TRBV14 and TRBJ1-4; D gene unclear. There are 13 residues in the CDR3. The germline CDR1 and CDR2 sequences are SGHDN and FVKESK. V dropped 4 bases and J dropped 4 bases, with 7 bases sitting between them. The DNA for the CDR3 is TGTGCCAGCAGCCGTAATCTTAATGAAAAACTGTTTTTT. Its translation is CASSRNLNEKLFF.

V and J are TRBV10-3 and TRBJ2-1, with TRBD2 matching 10 bases. V gave up 4 bases and J gave up 9 bases; unmatched junction bases: 6. This CDR3 is 14 amino acids long. From germline, CDR1 is ENHRY and CDR2 SYGVKD. The CDR3, as DNA: TGTGCCATCAGTGCTGGGACTAGCGAATTTGAGCAGTTCTTC. Its translation is CAISAGTSEFEQFF.

The chain links TRBV7-9 to TRBJ2-1, with TRBD2 as a possible D gene (6 bases). V gave up 7 bases and J gave up 9 bases, with 13 bases separating them. This CDR3 is 12 amino acids long. The germline gives CDR1 SEHNR, CDR2 FQNEAQ (reference sequence). In DNA, the CDR3 is TGTGCCAGCATCCGGGGTAGCGGTGAGCAGTTCTTC. This gives the protein CASIRGSGEQFF. Variable domain in full (rest from reference TRBV7-9 and TRBJ2-1): DTGVSQNPRHKITKRGQNVTFRCDPISEHNRLYWYRQTLGQGPEFLTYFQNEAQLEKSRLLSDRFSAERPKGSFSTLEIQRTEQGDSAMYLCASIRGSGEQFFGPGTRLTVL.